This T cell receptor (beta chain) came from a study of blood T cells in healthy people across ages. The CDR3 covers 12 residues. Germline lookup yields CDR1 DFQATT and CDR2 SNEGSKA (reference sequence). Trimming left V 6 bases short and J 3 bases short, with 11 bases between. To note about this clonotype: Its specificity is not known.

Primed by a sample-barcoded 5' primer and a J-beta primer mix, a second PCR proceeded for roughly 7 to 12 cycles. Each cDNA molecule was tagged by a template-switch adaptor with 12 random nucleotides. TCRdb reprocessed the 5' RACE reads with MiXCR, giving one entry per CDR3 protein. The table includes over 600,000 distinct CDR3 sequences, 56% detected once. Study-wide results and caveats: Diversity estimates drawn from one million T cells were deemed underestimates. TCR beta diversity, measured per million T cells, fell in a roughly linear way with age.

The TCR originated in a man aged 35 to 55 in good health. The genes are TRBV20-1 and TRBJ1-2; D is perhaps TRBD1 (5 bases). Sequenced: blood. For the CDR3, the DNA is TGCAGTGCCGCCGGGACTGACTATGGCTACACCTTC. This codes for CSAAGTDYGYTF.